This passage covers 28 T cell receptor beta chains from one sample sequenced in a study of blood T cell repertoires in COVID-19. TCRdb's table, derived via immunoSEQ multiplex PCR, lists solely in-frame clones and lacks some. The table has 52,000 or so clones, around 80% seen once. The sample comprised peripheral blood. The receptors stem from a human donor in a cohort sampled during active or convalescent COVID-19.

The chain joins TRBV9 to TRBJ2-1; 7 bases line up with TRBD1. Trimming at V came to 4 bases and at J to 4 bases, leaving 11 bases not matched to a gene. This CDR3 is built from 16 residues. Germline values: CDR1 SGDLS, CDR2 YYNGEE. The CDR3 DNA follows: TGTGCCAGCAGCTCTAAGGGGGCGGACGTATACAATGAGCAGTTCTTC. Residues: CASSSKGADVYNEQFF.

The genes are TRBV5-1 and TRBJ2-1; TRBD2 aligns across 7 bases. V shed 0 bases and J 6 bases; nucleotides not matched to a gene: 3. In germline, CDR1 is SGHRS, CDR2 YFSETQ. The CDR3 totals 14 residues. CDR3 protein: CASSLGGGFNEQFF. CDR3 in DNA: TGCGCCAGCAGCTTGGGCGGGGGATTCAATGAGCAGTTCTTC.

The chain has TRBV18 and TRBJ1-1; the match to TRBD1 covers 11 bases. Germline CDR1 reads KGHSH; CDR2 reads LQKENI. V dropped 0 bases and J dropped 9; count of bases not matched to a gene: 6. The CDR3 has 15 amino acids. The CDR3 loop is CASSPPGQGALKAFF. The CDR3 DNA sequence: TGTGCCAGCTCACCACCTGGACAGGGGGCTCTCAAAGCTTTCTTT.

The genes are TRBV9 and TRBJ2-3; 12 positions agree with TRBD2. Germline-derived CDR1 and CDR2 are SGDLS and YYNGEE. The CDR3 sequence is 17 residues long. J gave up 5 bases and V 0 bases, and 7 bases lay outside the gene matches. CDR3 nucleotides: TGTGCCAGCAGCGTAGGACTAGCGGGGGCCCGCGGAGATACGCAGTATTTT. As protein: CASSVGLAGARGDTQYF.

The J gene is TRBJ2-7, the V gene TRBV14; TRBD1 matches 7 bases. Germline CDR1 SGHDN, CDR2 FVKESK. The trim removed 1 base at V and 6 bases at J, leaving 3 bases unmatched. The CDR3 spans 13 residues. The CDR3 DNA sequence: TGTGCCAGCAGCCAAGTCAACAGGGGCGAGCAGTACTTC. Translated, it gives CASSQVNRGEQYF.

V is TRBV19 and J is TRBJ2-7; 7 nucleotides align to TRBD1. The V and J ends lost 1 base and 3 bases, in that order; junction bases with no gene match: 3. The CDR3 has 14 residues. Germline V lookup: CDR1 LNHDA, CDR2 SQIVND (reference sequence). CDR3: CASSIGTGVYEQYF. Here the CDR3 DNA reads TGTGCCAGTAGTATAGGCACAGGGGTCTACGAGCAGTACTTC.

This sequence joins TRBV3-1 (or the pseudogene TRBV3-2) and TRBJ2-6; D not resolved. The V end was cut by 4 bases, the J end by 0 bases, with 7 bases between. CDR3 length equals 15 residues. Germline loops: CDR1 LGHDT, CDR2 YNNKEL (reference sequence). The CDR3 loop is CASSLSASGANVLTF. The DNA of the CDR3 is TGTGCCAGCAGCCTAAGCGCCTCTGGGGCCAACGTCCTGACTTTC.

The rearrangement links TRBV6-5 to TRBJ2-5, with D tentatively TRBD1 (6 bases). V gave up 1 base and J gave up 2 bases, with 11 bases separating them. This CDR3 spans 15 amino acids. Germline V gene sequence: CDR1 MNHEY, CDR2 SVGAGI. This chain's CDR3 is CASSYFGTNQETQYF. The DNA of the CDR3 is TGTGCCAGCAGTTACTTCGGGACAAATCAAGAGACCCAGTACTTC.

The chain couples TRBV7-9 to TRBJ1-1; D unresolved. Germline V gives CDR1 SEHNR, CDR2 FQNEAQ (reference sequence). The CDR3 consists of 12 residues. The V end lost 5 bases, the J end lost 4 bases, and 8 bases lay between the germline ends. The CDR3: CASSPPSTEAFF. CDR3 nucleotide sequence: TGTGCCAGCAGCCCCCCCTCCACTGAAGCTTTCTTT.

The sample holds a few counts of this clone. This chain connects TRBV19 to TRBJ2-7; 8 bases are a match to TRBD1. The CDR3 is made up of 16 amino acids. The germline gives CDR1 LNHDA, CDR2 SQIVND (reference sequence). Trimming at V came to 4 bases and at J to 0 bases, leaving 8 bases not matched to a gene. The CDR3 sequence: CASSTWWTGNSYEQYF. The CDR3 DNA sequence: TGTGCCAGTAGTACATGGTGGACAGGGAACTCCTACGAGCAGTACTTC.

The rearrangement joins TRBV19 to TRBJ1-2; the D is unclear. Germline CDR1 and CDR2: LNHDA and SQIVND (reference sequence). With 8 bases removed from V and 5 bases from J, the gap between germline ends came to 15 bases. This CDR3 spans 13 amino acids. The CDR3 sequence is CASSATVAYGYTF. In nucleotides, the CDR3 is TGTGCCAGTTCCGCCACAGTGGCTTATGGCTACACCTTC. Full variable domain (remainder filled in from reference TRBV19 and TRBJ1-2): DGGITQSPKYLFRKEGQNVTLSCEQNLNHDAMYWYRQDPGQGLRLIYYSQIVNDFQKGDIAEGYSVSREKKESFPLTVTSAQKNPTAFYLCASSATVAYGYTFGSGTRLTVV.

A few counts support this clone. The J gene is TRBJ2-7, the V gene TRBV25-1, with D tentatively TRBD2 (6 bases). Germline loops: CDR1 MGHDK, CDR2 SYGVNS. The CDR3 has 14 residues. V was shortened by 6 bases and J by 2 bases, with 14 bases between the two germline ends. CDR3 residues: CASRFPGLTYEQYF. In DNA form, the CDR3 reads TGTGCCAGCAGATTCCCGGGACTGACCTACGAGCAGTACTTC.

This chain uses TRBV4-3 with TRBJ2-7, with 8 bases fitting TRBD2. CDR1 is LGHNA and CDR2 is YSLEER in the germline V gene. The CDR3 spans 13 residues. The junction had 8 bases not matched to a gene; V was cut back by 4 bases and J by 9 bases. CDR3 residues: CASSLGTRGAQYF. In DNA, the CDR3 is TGCGCCAGCAGCCTCGGGACTAGGGGGGCGCAGTACTTC.

The chain links TRBV29-1 to TRBJ1-1; possibly TRBD1 for D (5 bases). Germline CDR1 is SQVTM and CDR2 is ANQGSEA. V lost 3 bases and J lost 4, with 12 bases in between. The CDR3 spans 13 residues. Here the CDR3 DNA reads TGCAGCGTTGACGGGCAGGGCGTCACTGAAGCTTTCTTT. Protein product: CSVDGQGVTEAFF.

V usage is TRBV29-1 and J usage is TRBJ2-3, with D possibly matching TRBD2 (6 bases). Trimming took off 2 bases at V and 3 bases at J, with 12 bases between the two ends. The CDR3 is made up of 14 amino acids. From germline, CDR1 is SQVTM and CDR2 ANQGSEA. The CDR3 DNA reads TGCAGCGTTGAAAGGGCCGGGGGTACAGATACGCAGTATTTT. This translates into CSVERAGGTDTQYF.

The chain combines TRBV21-1 with TRBJ1-5; TRBD1 reflects the table's D call only, with no check against the DNA. TRBV21-1 is described as a pseudogene. The CDR3 runs to 17 residues. The CDR3 loop reads CASSKKRQGAGNQPQHF. In nucleotides, the CDR3 is TGTGCCAGCAGCAAGAAAAGGCAGGGGGCTGGCAATCAGCCCCAGCATTTT.

This chain uses TRBV14 with TRBJ1-5; D is perhaps TRBD1 (6 bases). Germline V gene lookup returns CDR1 SGHDN and CDR2 FVKESK. V was clipped by 4 bases and J by 4 bases, with 8 bases between them. The CDR3 is 13 amino acids. The CDR3 reads CASSLQGNQPQHF. In DNA, the CDR3 is TGTGCCAGCAGCCTCCAGGGGAATCAGCCCCAGCATTTT.

This clone was observed a few times. The chain carries TRBV30 and TRBJ1-5; D remains unclear. Germline V lookup: CDR1 GTSNPN, CDR2 SVGIG (reference sequence). Trimming took off 0 bases at V and 5 bases at J, with 11 bases between the two ends. This CDR3 contains 14 residues. CDR3 amino acids: CAWSVPQTYQPQHF. The CDR3 nucleotides are TGTGCCTGGAGTGTACCGCAGACTTATCAGCCCCAGCATTTT.

This clone came up once. V and J are TRBV4-2 and TRBJ1-3, with 12 bases that match TRBD1. Germline CDR1 LGHNA, CDR2 YNFKEQ. The CDR3 extends over 15 amino acids. Trimming at V came to 4 bases and at J to 4 bases, leaving 2 bases not matched to a gene. This CDR3 reads CASSRDRGQGNTIYF. CDR3 coding DNA: TGTGCCAGCAGCCGGGACAGGGGGCAAGGAAACACCATATATTTT.

CDR3 in DNA: TGTGCCAGCAGCTTAAGCAGGGACACCGGGGAGCTGTTTTTT. Protein sequence: CASSLSRDTGELFF. The chain recombines TRBV7-3 with TRBJ2-2; possible D gene TRBD1, 5 bases. Germline V gene data show CDR1 as SGHTA and CDR2 as FQGTGA. Trimming took off 1 base at V and 3 bases at J, with 6 bases between the two ends. The CDR3 has 14 amino acids.

V and J are TRBV3-1 (or the pseudogene TRBV3-2) and TRBJ2-5; 10 positions match TRBD1. The CDR3 has 15 residues. The germline CDR1 and CDR2 sequences are LGHDT and YNNKEL (reference sequence). Germline trimming cut 3 bases from V and 4 bases from J; bases unmatched to any gene: 5. The CDR3 DNA is TGTGCCAGCAGCCATCCGTGGGACAGGGGAGAGACCCAGTACTTC. This sequence encodes CASSHPWDRGETQYF.

The chain recombines TRBV5-1 with TRBJ2-5, with 10 positions matching TRBD2. Germline CDR1 is SGHRS and CDR2 is YFSETQ. J gave up 5 bases and V 4 bases, and 8 bases lay outside the gene matches. There are 15 residues in the CDR3. The CDR3 reads CASSPGAGGRETQYF. The CDR3 DNA reads as TGCGCCAGCAGCCCTGGAGCGGGGGGGCGGGAGACCCAGTACTTC. Based on the CDR3 plus reference TRBV5-1 and TRBJ2-5, the full variable domain is KAGVTQTPRYLIKTRGQQVTLSCSPISGHRSVSWYQQTPGQGLQFLFEYFSETQRNKGNFPGRFSGRQFSNSRSEMNVSTLELGDSALYLCASSPGAGGRETQYFGPGTRLLVL.

The gene calls are TRBV4-2 and TRBJ1-5; TRBD1 is a possible D gene (5 bases). The germline V gene has CDR1 LGHNA and CDR2 YNFKEQ. The CDR3 contains 16 residues. Trimming removed 3 bases at V and 2 bases at J, with 14 bases between. DNA of the CDR3: TGTGCCAGCAGCCAGGCTACAGGTGACGGCAATCAGCCCCAGCATTTT. Translating gives CASSQATGDGNQPQHF.

This chain connects TRBV16 to TRBJ2-5; D may be TRBD2 (6 bases). The germline CDR1 and CDR2 sequences are KGHSY and FQNENV. V was pared by 4 bases and J by 5 bases, with 17 bases between. The CDR3 totals 15 residues. CDR3 sequence (DNA): TGTGCCAGCAGCCCAAAAAGAGGAGCGGGCGAGACCCAGTACTTC. Protein product: CASSPKRGAGETQYF.

The chain uses TRBV19 and TRBJ1-2, with a possible D match to TRBD1 (5 bases). Germline V gene data show CDR1 as LNHDA and CDR2 as SQIVND (reference sequence). The CDR3 consists of 17 residues. Trimming pared 1 base from V and 4 bases from J, leaving 19 bases between. The DNA for the CDR3 is TGTGCCAGTAGTATAGGCGGGACCCTTTTCGGCGCCTATGGCTACACCTTC. Its translation: CASSIGGTLFGAYGYTF. The full variable domain, rest sourced from reference TRBV19 and TRBJ1-2, is DGGITQSPKYLFRKEGQNVTLSCEQNLNHDAMYWYRQDPGQGLRLIYYSQIVNDFQKGDIAEGYSVSREKKESFPLTVTSAQKNPTAFYLCASSIGGTLFGAYGYTFGSGTRLTVV.

The chain joins TRBV4-3 to TRBJ2-2, with a possible D match to TRBD2 (5 bases). Germline V lookup: CDR1 LGHNA, CDR2 YSLEER. Trimming took 2 bases from V and 7 from J, leaving 17 bases between them. The CDR3 covers 16 residues. CDR3 coding DNA: TGCGCCAGCAGCCAACAATCCGGGATCGGAGGCGGGGAGCTGTTTTTT. Residues: CASSQQSGIGGGELFF.

This clone was found once. This chain connects TRBV20-1 to TRBJ2-1, with 8 bases aligning to TRBD2. The CDR3 is 17 residues long. The germline V gene encodes CDR1 DFQATT and CDR2 SNEGSKA (reference sequence). With 3 bases clipped from V and 4 bases from J, the junction kept 14 bases outside the gene matches. CDR3 nucleotide sequence: TGCAGTGCTAGTTCCAGCGGGGGCCTCATCACGTACAATGAGCAGTTCTTC. Residues: CSASSSGGLITYNEQFF.

This clone came up a few times. V is TRBV5-1 and J is TRBJ1-4; 9 nucleotides match TRBD1. The junction had 2 bases not matched to a gene; V was cut back by 3 bases and J by 2 bases. This CDR3 comprises 15 residues. The V gene's germline CDR1 is SGHRS and CDR2 YFSETQ. DNA of the CDR3: TGCGCCAGCAGCTCCGGGACAGGGACTAATGAAAAACTGTTTTTT. It encodes CASSSGTGTNEKLFF.